Reported below is one T cell receptor beta chain. Its target is not known. This sample stems from a study of CD8 T cells in Susac syndrome. The study, taken as a whole, reports: TCR sequencing and HLA analysis covered a relatively small number of individuals.

Trimming shortened V by 7 bases and J by 8 bases, and 8 bases separated the two germline ends. The V gene's germline CDR1 is SQVTM and CDR2 ANQGSEA. This CDR3 contains 9 residues. The authors reverse transcribed roughly 0.5 to 1 ug RNA with random hexamers. With immunoSEQ multiplex PCR, TCR beta CDR3 was amplified across 54 Vbeta and 13 Jbeta. TCRdb recomputed calls from the immunoSEQ multiplex PCR reads with MiXCR, one row per CDR3 protein. The top ten clones hold roughly 0.088% of a sample with 100,000 to 150,000 distinct CDR3 sequences, approximately 93% of them seen once. The sequenced target, TCR beta, came from blood CD8+ and CD4+ T cells.

The specimen was CD4+ T cells from PBMCs. This chain links TRBV29-1 with TRBJ1-1; D is unclear. The source is a human donor with multiple sclerosis. The CDR3 is CSANGEAFF. DNA for the CDR3: TGCAGCGCCAATGGGGAAGCTTTCTTT.